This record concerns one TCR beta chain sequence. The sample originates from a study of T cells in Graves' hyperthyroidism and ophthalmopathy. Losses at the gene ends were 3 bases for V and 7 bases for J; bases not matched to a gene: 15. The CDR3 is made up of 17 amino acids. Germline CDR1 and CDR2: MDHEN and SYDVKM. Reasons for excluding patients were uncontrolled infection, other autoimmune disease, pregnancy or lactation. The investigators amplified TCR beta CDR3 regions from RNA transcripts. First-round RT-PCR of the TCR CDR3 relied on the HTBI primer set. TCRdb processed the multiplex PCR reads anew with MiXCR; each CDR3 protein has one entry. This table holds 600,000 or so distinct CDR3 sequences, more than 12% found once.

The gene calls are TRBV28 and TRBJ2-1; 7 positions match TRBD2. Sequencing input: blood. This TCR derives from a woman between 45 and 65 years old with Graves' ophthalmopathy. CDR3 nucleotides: TGTGCCAGCAGTTTTTTTGTAGCGCGAGACGGGGGGAATGAGCAGTTCTTC. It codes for CASSFFVARDGGNEQFF.